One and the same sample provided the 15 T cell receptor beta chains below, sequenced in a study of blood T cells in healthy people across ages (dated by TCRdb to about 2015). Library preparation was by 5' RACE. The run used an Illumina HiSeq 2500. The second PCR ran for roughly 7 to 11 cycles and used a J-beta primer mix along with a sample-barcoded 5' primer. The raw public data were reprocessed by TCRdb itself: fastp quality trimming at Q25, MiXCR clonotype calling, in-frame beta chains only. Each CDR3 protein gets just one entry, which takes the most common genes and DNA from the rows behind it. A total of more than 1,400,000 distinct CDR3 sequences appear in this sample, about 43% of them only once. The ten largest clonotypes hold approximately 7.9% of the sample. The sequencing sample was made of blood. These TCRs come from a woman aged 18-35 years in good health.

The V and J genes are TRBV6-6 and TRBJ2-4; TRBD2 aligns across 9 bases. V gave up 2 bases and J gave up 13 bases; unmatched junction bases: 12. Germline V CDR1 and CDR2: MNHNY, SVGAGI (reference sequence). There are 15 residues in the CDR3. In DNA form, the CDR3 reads TGTGCCAGCAGTTACGGACTAGCGATAACCTACGGGCAGTACTTC. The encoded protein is CASSYGLAITYGQYF.

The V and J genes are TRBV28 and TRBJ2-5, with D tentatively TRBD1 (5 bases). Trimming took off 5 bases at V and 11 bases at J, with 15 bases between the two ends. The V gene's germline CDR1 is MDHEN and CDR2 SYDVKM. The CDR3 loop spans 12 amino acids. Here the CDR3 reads CASSRDRLGQYF. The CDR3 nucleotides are TGTGCCAGCAGTCGTGACAGACTCGGACAGTACTTC.

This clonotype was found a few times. As DNA, the CDR3 is TGCGCCAGCAGCTTCGCAGTAACGGGGGGGGCCGGAGATACGCAGTATTTT. Translated: CASSFAVTGGAGDTQYF. V usage is TRBV5-1 and J usage is TRBJ2-3, with TRBD2 identical over 8 bases. Germline CDR1 and CDR2: SGHRS and YFSETQ. The CDR3 contains 17 residues. V was pared by 2 bases and J by 5 bases, with 13 bases of the junction left unmatched.

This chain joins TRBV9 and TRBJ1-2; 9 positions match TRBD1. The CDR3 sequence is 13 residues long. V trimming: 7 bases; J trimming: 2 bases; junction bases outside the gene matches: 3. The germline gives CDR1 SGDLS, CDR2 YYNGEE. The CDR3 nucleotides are TGTGCCAGCGGAGACAGGGGGAACTATGGCTACACCTTC. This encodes CASGDRGNYGYTF. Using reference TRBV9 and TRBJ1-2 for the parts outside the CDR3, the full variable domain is DSGVTQTPKHLITATGQRVTLRCSPRSGDLSVYWYQQSLDQGLQFLIQYYNGEERAKGNILERFSAQQFPDLHSELNLSSLELGDSALYFCASGDRGNYGYTFGSGTRLTVV.

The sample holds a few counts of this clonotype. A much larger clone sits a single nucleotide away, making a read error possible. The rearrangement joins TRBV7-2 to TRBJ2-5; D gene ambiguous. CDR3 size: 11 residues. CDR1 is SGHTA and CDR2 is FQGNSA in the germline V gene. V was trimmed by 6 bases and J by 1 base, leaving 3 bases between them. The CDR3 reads CASRIQETQYF. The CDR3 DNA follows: TGTGCCAGCAGGATCCAAGAGACCCAGTACTTC.

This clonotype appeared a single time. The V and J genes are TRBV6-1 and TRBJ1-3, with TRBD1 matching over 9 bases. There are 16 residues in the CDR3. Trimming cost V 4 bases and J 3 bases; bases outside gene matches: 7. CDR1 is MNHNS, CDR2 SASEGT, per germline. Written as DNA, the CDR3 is TGTGCCAGCAGTGTACCCCGGACAGGGGTTGGAAACACCATATATTTT. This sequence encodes CASSVPRTGVGNTIYF.

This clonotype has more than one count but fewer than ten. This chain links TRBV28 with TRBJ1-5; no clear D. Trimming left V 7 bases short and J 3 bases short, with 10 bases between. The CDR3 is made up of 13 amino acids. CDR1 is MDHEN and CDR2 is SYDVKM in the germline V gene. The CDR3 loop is CASILGTNQPQHF. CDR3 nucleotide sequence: TGTGCCAGCATATTAGGTACCAATCAGCCCCAGCATTTT. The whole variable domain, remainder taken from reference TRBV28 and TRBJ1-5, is DVKVTQSSRYLVKRTGEKVFLECVQDMDHENMFWYRQDPGLGLRLIYFSYDVKMKEKGDIPEGYSVSREKKERFSLILESASTNQTSMYLCASILGTNQPQHFGDGTRLSIL.

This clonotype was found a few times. This CDR3 is CSAIGPQGQETQYF. For the CDR3, the DNA is TGCAGTGCTATTGGGCCCCAAGGCCAAGAGACCCAGTACTTC. The chain has TRBV20-1 and TRBJ2-5; D gene uncertain. V was pared by 4 bases and J by 1 base, with 13 bases between. Germline CDR1 DFQATT, CDR2 SNEGSKA (reference sequence). The CDR3 loop spans 14 amino acids.

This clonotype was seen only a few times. CDR3 region: CANRGRDSGANVLTF. CDR3 in DNA: TGTGCCAACAGAGGACGGGATTCTGGGGCCAACGTCCTGACTTTC. The chain uses TRBV6-1 and TRBJ2-6; D is perhaps TRBD2 (5 bases). Trimming shortened V by 10 bases and J by 1 base, and 14 bases separated the two germline ends. This CDR3 is 15 amino acids long. Per the germline V gene, CDR1 is MNHNS and CDR2 is SASEGT.

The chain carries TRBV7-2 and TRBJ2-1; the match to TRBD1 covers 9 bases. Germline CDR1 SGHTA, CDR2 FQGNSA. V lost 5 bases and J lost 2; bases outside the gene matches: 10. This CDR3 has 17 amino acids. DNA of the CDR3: TGTGCCAGCAGCAGTAGGATTCGACAGGGGGCCTACAATGAGCAGTTCTTC. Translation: CASSSRIRQGAYNEQFF.

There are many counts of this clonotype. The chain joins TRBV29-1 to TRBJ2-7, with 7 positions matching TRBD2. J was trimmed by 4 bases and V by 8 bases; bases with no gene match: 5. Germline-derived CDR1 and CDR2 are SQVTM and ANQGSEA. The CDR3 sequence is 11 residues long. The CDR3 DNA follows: TGCAGCTTCCAGCGGGGTTACGAGCAGTACTTC. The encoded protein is CSFQRGYEQYF.

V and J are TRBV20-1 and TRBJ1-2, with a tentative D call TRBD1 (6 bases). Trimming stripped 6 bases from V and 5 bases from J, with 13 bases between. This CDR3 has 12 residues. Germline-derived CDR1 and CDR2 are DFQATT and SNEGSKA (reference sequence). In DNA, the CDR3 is TGCAGTGCGCTAAGGGGGAGTTATGGCTACACCTTC. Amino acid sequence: CSALRGSYGYTF.

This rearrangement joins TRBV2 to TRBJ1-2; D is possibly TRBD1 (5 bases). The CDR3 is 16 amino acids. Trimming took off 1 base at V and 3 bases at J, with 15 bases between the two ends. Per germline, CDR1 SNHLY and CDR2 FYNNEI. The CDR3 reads CASSEGGVGLYYGYTF. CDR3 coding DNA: TGTGCCAGCAGTGAAGGGGGGGTCGGGCTATACTATGGCTACACCTTC.

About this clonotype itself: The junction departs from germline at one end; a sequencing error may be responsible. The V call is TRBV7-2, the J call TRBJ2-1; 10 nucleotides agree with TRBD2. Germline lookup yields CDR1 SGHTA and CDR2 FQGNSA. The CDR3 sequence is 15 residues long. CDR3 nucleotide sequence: TGTGCCGGCAGCGGACAACTAGCGGGATACAATGAGCAGTTCTTC. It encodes CAGSGQLAGYNEQFF.

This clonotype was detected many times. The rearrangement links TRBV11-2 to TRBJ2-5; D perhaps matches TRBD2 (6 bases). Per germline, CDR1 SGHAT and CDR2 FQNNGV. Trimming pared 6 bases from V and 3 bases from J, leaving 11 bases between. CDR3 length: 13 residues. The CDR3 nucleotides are TGTGCCAGCAGTTACACGGGAGAAGAGACCCAGTACTTC. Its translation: CASSYTGEETQYF.